Given below is one T cell receptor beta chain in context. The data belong to a study of blood T cell repertoires in COVID-19. Study-wide background: Whether acute or convalescent, the COVID-19 samples came from the United States, Italy and Spain. In each case, the material was cDNA or gDNA derived from T cells, B-cell-depleted T cells, or PBMCs.

The V segment lost 2 bases and the J segment 0 bases; nucleotides outside the gene matches: 18. The CDR3 spans 20 residues. The germline gives CDR1 LNHDA, CDR2 SQIVND (reference sequence). Source study methods: Nucleated cell counts were estimated from reference gene primer amplification. Sequencing used immunoSEQ multiplex PCR; TCRdb keeps in-frame clones, though not all of them. V and J calls and clone size follow that table, whereas D and trimming were derived from the DNA. The sample includes some 97,000 clones, roughly 79% of them seen just once. The V call is TRBV19, the J call TRBJ2-7; 8 nucleotides agree with TRBD1. The sample was peripheral blood. This clonotype originated in a man between 65 and 85 years old with active or convalescent COVID-19. The CDR3, as DNA: TGTGCCAGTAGTATATATATATGGGGACCGGGACAGGAGAGCTCCTACGAGCAGTACTTC. Protein sequence: CASSIYIWGPGQESSYEQYF.